One sample yielded the 23 T cell receptor beta chains listed below, sequenced in a study of OX40 agonist ivuxolimab in advanced cancers. TCRdb's copy holds only in-frame clones and misses some; the assay was immunoSEQ multiplex PCR. This sample has roughly 58,000 clones, with 93% found just once. This specimen consisted of CD4+ or CD8+ T cells sorted from blood, obtained in a trial of the OX40 agonist ivuxolimab. The receptor set was obtained from an adult with an advanced solid tumor such as melanoma, head and neck, liver or kidney cancer.

This chain uses TRBV7-6 with TRBJ2-1; D is unresolved. CDR3 size: 12 residues. V shed 3 bases and J shed 7 bases, with 7 bases lying between them. Looked up from germline, CDR1 is SGHVS and CDR2 is FNYEAQ. The CDR3 DNA reads as TGTGCCAGCAGCTTTCGCTGGAATGAGCAGTTCTTC. This encodes CASSFRWNEQFF.

The chain joins TRBV13 to TRBJ2-7; 8 bases map to TRBD1. The CDR3 length is 15 residues. Germline V gene lookup returns CDR1 PRHDT and CDR2 FYEKMQ (reference sequence). Trimming removed 2 bases from V and 6 bases from J; junction bases left unmatched: 9. As DNA, the CDR3 is TGTGCCAGCAGCTTAACAGGGGGTCTATCTGGCGAGCAGTACTTC. It is translated as CASSLTGGLSGEQYF.

The chain joins TRBV9 to TRBJ2-1; 7 bases agree with TRBD2. CDR3 length: 14 residues. Trimming took 5 bases from V and 4 from J; bases not matched to a gene: 6. Germline loops: CDR1 SGDLS, CDR2 YYNGEE. In DNA, the CDR3 is TGTGCCAGCAGTTCGGGAGGAGGTTACAATGAGCAGTTCTTC. Protein product: CASSSGGGYNEQFF.

CDR3 coding DNA: TGTGCCAGCAGCCTTTTGGGGACCACCTACAATGAGCAGTTCTTC. As protein: CASSLLGTTYNEQFF. This chain uses TRBV28 with TRBJ2-1; the D call may be TRBD1 or TRBD2 (5 bases each). V lost 6 bases, J lost 2 bases, and 14 bases lay in between. Germline-derived CDR1 and CDR2 are MDHEN and SYDVKM. This CDR3 region has 15 residues.

This chain connects TRBV5-6 to TRBJ2-5; possibly TRBD2 for D (5 bases). CDR3 length: 13 amino acids. Trimming took 2 bases from V and 5 from J, leaving 10 bases between them. The V gene's germline CDR1 is SGHDT and CDR2 YYEEEE. This CDR3 is CASSLSAGETQYF. CDR3 nucleotide sequence: TGTGCCAGCAGCTTATCGGCGGGTGAGACCCAGTACTTC. The whole variable domain, remainder taken from reference TRBV5-6 and TRBJ2-5, is DAGVTQSPTHLIKTRGQQVTLRCSPKSGHDTVSWYQQALGQGPQFIFQYYEEEERQRGNFPDRFSGHQFPNYSSELNVNALLLGDSALYLCASSLSAGETQYFGPGTRLLVL.

V and J are TRBV6-4 and TRBJ2-1; the D is unclear. CDR1 and CDR2 (germline): MRHNA, SNTAGT. V dropped 3 bases and J dropped 5 bases, with 5 bases sitting between them. The CDR3 has 12 residues. As DNA, the CDR3 is TGTGCCAGCAGTGATGGGGACAATGAGCAGTTCTTC. Its protein product is CASSDGDNEQFF.

The gene calls are TRBV14 and TRBJ2-1; D not certain. CDR1 and CDR2 from the germline V gene are SGHDN and FVKESK. V was trimmed by 2 bases and J by 8 bases, leaving 10 bases between them. This CDR3 has 13 amino acids. CDR3 in amino acids: CASSQSYWDEQFF. The CDR3 DNA sequence: TGTGCCAGCAGCCAAAGTTATTGGGATGAGCAGTTCTTC.

The V gene is TRBV5-6, the J gene TRBJ2-7, with D unresolved. CDR1 is SGHDT, CDR2 YYEEEE, per germline. There are 13 residues in the CDR3. V gave up 4 bases and J gave up 1 base, with 9 bases separating them. The CDR3 nucleotides read TGTGCCAGCAGCACCTGGGATTCCTACGAGCAGTACTTC. Residues: CASSTWDSYEQYF.

The CDR3 region is CASRPSGDNEQYF. The CDR3 bases are TGTGCCAGCAGACCCTCCGGGGACAACGAGCAGTACTTC. The rearrangement links TRBV7-9 to TRBJ2-7; possibly TRBD1 for D (6 bases). V was clipped by 6 bases and J by 5 bases, with 14 bases between them. The CDR3 loop spans 13 amino acids. Germline V lookup: CDR1 SEHNR, CDR2 FQNEAQ (reference sequence).

The CDR3 DNA is TGTGCCAGCAGTTTCGCCCAGGGTGAGGGCACTGAAGCTTTCTTT. It yields the protein CASSFAQGEGTEAFF. The chain couples TRBV27 to TRBJ1-1; weak D call: TRBD1 (5 bases). The germline V gene encodes CDR1 MNHEY and CDR2 SMNVEV (reference sequence). The CDR3 loop spans 15 amino acids. Trimming shortened V by 3 bases and J by 4 bases, and 15 bases separated the two germline ends.

The chain uses TRBV28 and TRBJ2-1; 9 nucleotides agree with TRBD1. CDR1 and CDR2 from the germline V gene are MDHEN and SYDVKM. The CDR3 extends over 15 amino acids. The V gene end was trimmed by 4 bases and the J gene end by 2 bases; junction bases not matched to a gene: 3. The DNA of the CDR3 is TGTGCCAGCAGTTCTGACAGGGGGACCTACAATGAGCAGTTCTTC. Residues: CASSSDRGTYNEQFF.

The chain joins TRBV30 to TRBJ1-1; 8 bases line up with TRBD1. Germline V gene sequence: CDR1 GTSNPN, CDR2 SVGIG (reference sequence). The V and J ends lost 4 bases and 6 bases, in that order; junction bases with no gene match: 4. This CDR3 spans 12 amino acids. The CDR3 loop reads CAWTRGLAEAFF. The CDR3 coding sequence is TGTGCCTGGACCAGGGGGCTTGCTGAAGCTTTCTTT. The variable domain in full, completed from reference TRBV30 and TRBJ1-1, reads SQTIHQWPATLVQPVGSPLSLECTVEGTSNPNLYWYRQAAGRGLQLLFYSVGIGQISSEVPQNLSASRPQDRQFILSSKKLLLSDSGFYLCAWTRGLAEAFFGQGTRLTVV.

This chain joins TRBV5-6 and TRBJ2-1, with D possibly being TRBD1 or TRBD2 (5 bases each). The CDR3 loop spans 12 amino acids. Trimming pared 3 bases from V and 15 bases from J, leaving 16 bases between. The germline CDR1 and CDR2 sequences are SGHDT and YYEEEE. CDR3 loop: CASSSGGDFLFF. The CDR3 DNA follows: TGTGCCAGCAGCTCTGGGGGAGATTTTTTGTTCTTC.

V and J are TRBV30 and TRBJ1-5; D is perhaps TRBD1 (6 bases). This CDR3 has 14 residues. V lost 2 bases to trimming and J lost 7 bases, with 15 bases between them. In germline, CDR1 is GTSNPN, CDR2 SVGIG (reference sequence). CDR3 protein: CAWSQGSGWQPQHF. For the CDR3, the DNA is TGTGCCTGGAGTCAGGGGAGTGGTTGGCAGCCCCAGCATTTT. The full variable domain, in which reference TRBV30 and TRBJ1-5 provide the parts outside the CDR3, is SQTIHQWPATLVQPVGSPLSLECTVEGTSNPNLYWYRQAAGRGLQLLFYSVGIGQISSEVPQNLSASRPQDRQFILSSKKLLLSDSGFYLCAWSQGSGWQPQHFGDGTRLSIL.

V usage is TRBV27 and J usage is TRBJ2-1; 11 positions match TRBD2. The V gene's germline CDR1 is MNHEY and CDR2 SMNVEV (reference sequence). V was pared by 2 bases and J by 4 bases, with 1 base of the junction left unmatched. CDR3 length equals 15 residues. The CDR3 nucleotides are TGTGCCAGCAGTTTAGGGACTAGCGGTTACAATGAGCAGTTCTTC. The encoded protein is CASSLGTSGYNEQFF.

The gene calls are TRBV23-1 and TRBJ2-1, with a tentative D call TRBD2 (5 bases). Being an ORF, TRBV23-1 has a function that is uncertain. CDR3 length: 17 amino acids. With 0 bases removed from V and 15 bases from J, the gap between germline ends came to 27 bases. CDR3: CASSQSIGVRQRFWVFF. The CDR3 DNA sequence: TGCGCCAGCAGTCAATCGATCGGGGTTCGCCAACGATTCTGGGTGTTCTTC.

V usage is TRBV27 and J usage is TRBJ2-7, with D possibly TRBD1 on 6 matching bases. This CDR3 contains 15 residues. CDR1 is MNHEY, CDR2 SMNVEV, per germline (reference sequence). Trimming shortened V by 10 bases and J by 4 bases, and 23 bases separated the two germline ends. CDR3 bases: TGTGCCACAGCTTTCTTACAGGGATACCAATACGAGCAGTACTTC. Its translation is CATAFLQGYQYEQYF.

The rearrangement joins TRBV28 to TRBJ2-7; D is unresolved. Germline CDR1 MDHEN, CDR2 SYDVKM. V dropped 2 bases and J dropped 0 bases, with 20 bases sitting between them. The CDR3 length is 18 residues. Written as DNA, the CDR3 is TGTGCCAGCAGTTTAAGCCCCGGACGCGGAGAGGTCTCCTACGAGCAGTACTTC. Translated, it gives CASSLSPGRGEVSYEQYF.

The gene calls are TRBV19 and TRBJ2-1; 7 positions agree with TRBD1. CDR1 is LNHDA and CDR2 is SQIVND in the germline V gene (reference sequence). J gave up 2 bases and V 10 bases, and 5 bases lay outside the gene matches. The CDR3 totals 13 residues. The CDR3 DNA follows: TGTGCCACTCTAGACAGGGCCTACAATGAGCAGTTCTTC. Its translation is CATLDRAYNEQFF.

This chain connects TRBV2 to TRBJ2-2, with 13 positions matching TRBD2. J gave up 1 base and V 5 bases, and 7 bases lay outside the gene matches. Germline V gene lookup returns CDR1 SNHLY and CDR2 FYNNEI. CDR3 length: 18 amino acids. This CDR3 reads CASSLPGLAGLNTGELFF. The CDR3 region has the DNA TGTGCCAGCAGTTTACCGGGACTAGCGGGGCTGAACACCGGGGAGCTGTTTTTT. Variable domain in full (rest from reference TRBV2 and TRBJ2-2): EPEVTQTPSHQVTQMGQEVILRCVPISNHLYFYWYRQILGQKVEFLVSFYNNEISEKSEIFDDQFSVERPDGSNFTLKIRSTKLEDSAMYFCASSLPGLAGLNTGELFFGEGSRLTVL.

The V and J genes are TRBV27 and TRBJ1-1, with D possibly matching TRBD1 (5 bases). Germline V gives CDR1 MNHEY, CDR2 SMNVEV (reference sequence). Trimming took off 5 bases at V and 1 base at J, with 23 bases between the two ends. The CDR3 covers 18 residues. Written as DNA, the CDR3 is TGTGCCAGCAGTCTCCTCTCTCCGGGGGAGGGTGAGAACACTGAAGCTTTCTTT. Its protein is CASSLLSPGEGENTEAFF.

The DNA of the CDR3 is TGTGCCAGCAGGACGGGAGTTATTTCCGATACGCAGTATTTT. Translating it yields CASRTGVISDTQYF. This chain joins TRBV6-5 and TRBJ2-3, with D perhaps TRBD2 (6 bases). Looked up from germline, CDR1 is MNHEY and CDR2 is SVGAGI. Trimming cost V 6 bases and J 6 bases, with 16 bases left between them. There are 14 residues in the CDR3.

J is TRBJ1-5 and V is TRBV7-2; tentatively, D is TRBD1 (5 bases). V lost 6 bases to trimming and J lost 4 bases, with 10 bases between them. CDR1 is SGHTA, CDR2 FQGNSA, per germline. The CDR3 has 13 amino acids. The chain's CDR3 is CASSPGQNQPQHF. The CDR3 bases are TGTGCCAGCAGTCCTGGACAAAATCAGCCCCAGCATTTT.